The T cell receptor beta chain under discussion was sequenced for a study of T cell changes during pregnancy in multiple sclerosis. The data were produced by immunoSEQ multiplex PCR, yet TCRdb's version contains in-frame clones alone and is incomplete. In the table there are about 40,000 clones, about 90% of which are singletons. CDR1 is SNHLY, CDR2 FYNNEI, per germline. Trimming took off 4 bases at V and 8 bases at J, with 17 bases between the two ends. CDR3 length: 14 residues. This chain uses TRBV2 with TRBJ1-2; weak D call: TRBD1 (5 bases). The source material was CD4+ T cells from peripheral blood mononuclear cells, sampled in the second trimester of pregnancy. This receptor was taken from a female donor in good health, enrolled as a control in a pregnancy study. The CDR3 DNA reads as TGTGCCAGCAGTGGAGAGACAGATGGCGAGGGCTACACCTTC. This codes for CASSGETDGEGYTF.